Listed here is a single T cell receptor (beta chain). These data originate in a study of T cell changes during pregnancy in multiple sclerosis. Germline CDR1 SGHRS, CDR2 YFSETQ. The V and J ends lost 0 bases and 5 bases respectively, with 18 bases between them. There are 18 residues in the CDR3. Data came from immunoSEQ multiplex PCR; TCRdb stores just in-frame clones and leaves some out. Of around 36,000 clones in the sample, 80% to 95% were seen once. The gene calls are TRBV5-1 and TRBJ1-6, with a weak D call TRBD1 (6 bases). The clonotype originates from a female donor with multiple sclerosis, enrolled in a pregnancy study. The sequences come from CD4+ T cells from peripheral blood mononuclear cells, collected in the third trimester of pregnancy. The CDR3 spells CASSLAHGGAANNSPLHF. CDR3 DNA sequence: TGCGCCAGCAGCTTGGCCCATGGGGGCGCGGCGAATAATTCACCCCTCCACTTT.